Presented here are 14 T cell receptor beta chains from one specimen sequenced in a study of OX40 agonist ivuxolimab in advanced cancers. The data were produced by immunoSEQ multiplex PCR, yet TCRdb's version contains in-frame clones alone and is incomplete. The table has 75,000 to 90,000 clones, more than 80% seen once. Sequenced material: CD4+ or CD8+ T cells sorted from blood, taken in a trial of the OX40 agonist ivuxolimab. The receptors were sampled from an adult with an advanced solid tumor such as melanoma, head and neck, liver or kidney cancer.

This CDR3 reads CASSMGQKNQPQHF. CDR3 coding DNA: TGTGCCAGTAGTATGGGGCAGAAAAATCAGCCCCAGCATTTT. The chain couples TRBV19 to TRBJ1-5; D possibly corresponds to TRBD1 (5 bases). This CDR3 region has 14 residues. Germline lookup yields CDR1 LNHDA and CDR2 SQIVND (reference sequence). Trimming shortened V by 3 bases and J by 4 bases, and 10 bases separated the two germline ends.

This sequence joins TRBV6-5 and TRBJ2-3, with 9 bases fitting TRBD2. Germline V gene sequence: CDR1 MNHEY, CDR2 SVGAGI. V lost 6 bases and J lost 0; bases outside the gene matches: 4. The CDR3 sequence is 15 residues long. The CDR3 DNA reads TGTGCCAGCAGGTCGACTAGCGGCAGCACAGATACGCAGTATTTT. Its translation is CASRSTSGSTDTQYF.

The chain joins TRBV27 to TRBJ1-5; weak D call: TRBD1 (5 bases). Per the germline V gene, CDR1 is MNHEY and CDR2 is SMNVEV (reference sequence). The CDR3 runs 16 residues. V was clipped by 4 bases and J by 7 bases, with 20 bases between them. The CDR3 DNA follows: TGTGCCAGCAGTTCCGACTCGACAGCAGCTTGGCAGCCCCAGCATTTT. It is translated as CASSSDSTAAWQPQHF.

V usage is TRBV28 and J usage is TRBJ2-1, with 8 bases lining up with TRBD2. This CDR3 contains 11 residues. Germline V lookup: CDR1 MDHEN, CDR2 SYDVKM. V lost 6 bases to trimming and J lost 12 bases; unmatched junction nucleotides: 4. CDR3 protein: CASSRLARQFF. The CDR3 DNA is TGTGCCAGCAGCCGACTAGCGAGGCAGTTCTTC. The entire variable domain, with the rest obtained from reference TRBV28 and TRBJ2-1, is as follows: DVKVTQSSRYLVKRTGEKVFLECVQDMDHENMFWYRQDPGLGLRLIYFSYDVKMKEKGDIPEGYSVSREKKERFSLILESASTNQTSMYLCASSRLARQFFGPGTRLTVL.

The chain employs TRBV7-8 and TRBJ1-2; TRBD1 is a possible D gene (6 bases). The germline V gene encodes CDR1 SGHVS and CDR2 FQNEAQ. This CDR3 has 16 residues. Trimming took off 4 bases at V and 1 base at J, with 16 bases between the two ends. The CDR3 spells CASSSTGAKYNYGYTF. CDR3 bases: TGTGCCAGCAGCTCCACGGGGGCGAAATATAACTATGGCTACACCTTC.

The rearrangement joins TRBV6-6 to TRBJ2-1; D is perhaps TRBD2 (5 bases). Germline V gene lookup returns CDR1 MNHNY and CDR2 SVGAGI (reference sequence). The CDR3 loop spans 16 amino acids. V dropped 5 bases and J dropped 0 bases, with 14 bases sitting between them. The CDR3 protein is CASSLAGLLSYNEQFF. Written as DNA, the CDR3 is TGTGCCAGCAGTCTAGCTGGGCTGCTCTCCTACAATGAGCAGTTCTTC.

This clone was counted a single time. The chain carries TRBV28 and TRBJ2-7; 14 nucleotides match TRBD2. Germline V gene sequence: CDR1 MDHEN, CDR2 SYDVKM. Trimming removed 7 bases from V and 1 base from J; junction bases left unmatched: 21. The CDR3 contains 21 residues. The CDR3 is CASTFGGSRLAGGYKSYEQYV. The CDR3, as DNA: TGTGCCAGCACCTTCGGTGGGTCCCGACTAGCGGGAGGGTATAAATCCTACGAGCAGTACGTC.

V and J are TRBV30 and TRBJ1-3; a weak D match, TRBD1 (6 bases). The CDR3 contains 15 residues. V dropped 2 bases and J dropped 0 bases, with 11 bases sitting between them. Germline CDR1 and CDR2: GTSNPN and SVGIG (reference sequence). CDR3 protein: CAWSRDTLSGNTIYF. The CDR3 region has the DNA TGTGCCTGGAGTAGGGACACTCTCTCTGGAAACACCATATATTTT. The variable domain in full, completed from reference TRBV30 and TRBJ1-3, reads SQTIHQWPATLVQPVGSPLSLECTVEGTSNPNLYWYRQAAGRGLQLLFYSVGIGQISSEVPQNLSASRPQDRQFILSSKKLLLSDSGFYLCAWSRDTLSGNTIYFGEGSWLTVV.

J is TRBJ2-1 and V is TRBV18, with D unresolved. The CDR3 consists of 15 residues. With 3 bases removed from V and 5 bases from J, the gap between germline ends came to 14 bases. The germline CDR1 and CDR2 sequences are KGHSH and LQKENI. For the CDR3, the DNA is TGTGCCAGCTCACCTCTCTCGGCCGTCGACAATGAGCAGTTCTTC. It encodes CASSPLSAVDNEQFF.

The rearrangement uses TRBV29-1 and TRBJ2-1; 8 bases fit TRBD2. Germline lookup yields CDR1 SQVTM and CDR2 ANQGSEA. The CDR3 runs to 17 residues. Trimming at V came to 4 bases and at J to 0 bases, leaving 11 bases not matched to a gene. The CDR3 DNA is TGCAGCGTTGCAGGGGTAGCGGGGATAACCTCCTACAATGAGCAGTTCTTC. This sequence encodes CSVAGVAGITSYNEQFF.

The genes are TRBV20-1 and TRBJ1-3; D is unresolved. CDR1 DFQATT and CDR2 SNEGSKA come from the germline V gene (reference sequence). Trimming took off 6 bases at V and 0 bases at J, with 3 bases between the two ends. The CDR3 contains 11 residues. The CDR3 here is CSADSGNTIYF. The CDR3 nucleotides are TGCAGTGCCGACTCTGGAAACACCATATATTTT.

The chain is built from TRBV10-3 and TRBJ2-1; 8 nucleotides match TRBD1. CDR1 is ENHRY and CDR2 is SYGVKD in the germline V gene. Trimming took 3 bases from V and 4 from J; bases not matched to a gene: 5. There are 15 residues in the CDR3. The CDR3 sequence is CAISDQGATYNEQFF. For the CDR3, the DNA is TGTGCCATCAGTGATCAGGGGGCGACATACAATGAGCAGTTCTTC.

The CDR3 DNA follows: TGCGCCAGCAGCCAAGATCAGGCTCGCGGGGGAATCTACAATGAGCAGTTCTTC. Translating it yields CASSQDQARGGIYNEQFF. This chain links TRBV4-3 with TRBJ2-1; 7 positions match TRBD2. V gave up 0 bases and J gave up 3 bases; unmatched junction bases: 11. Germline loops: CDR1 LGHNA, CDR2 YSLEER. This CDR3 region has 18 residues.

The genes are TRBV30 and TRBJ2-5; possible D gene TRBD1, 5 bases. Germline CDR1 reads GTSNPN; CDR2 reads SVGIG (reference sequence). The CDR3 contains 13 residues. The germline V and J ends were trimmed by 5 bases and 9 bases, with 19 bases remaining between them. CDR3 sequence reads: CAWGEGVQLAQYF. The CDR3 coding sequence is TGTGCCTGGGGAGAAGGGGTCCAGTTGGCCCAGTACTTC.